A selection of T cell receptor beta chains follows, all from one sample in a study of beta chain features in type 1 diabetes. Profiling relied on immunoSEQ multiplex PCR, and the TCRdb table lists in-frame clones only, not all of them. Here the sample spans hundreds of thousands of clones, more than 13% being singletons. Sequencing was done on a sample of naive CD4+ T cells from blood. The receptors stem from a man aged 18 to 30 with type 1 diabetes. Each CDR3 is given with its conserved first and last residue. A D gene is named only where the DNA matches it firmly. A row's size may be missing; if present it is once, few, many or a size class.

CDR3aa: CASSSREGTNTGELFF; CDR3nt: TGTGCCAGCAGCTCCCGGGAAGGGACGAACACCGGGGAGCTGTTTTTT; v_gene: TRBV7-2; abundance: NA; d_gene: NA; j_gene: TRBJ2-2
CDR3aa: CASSSYTGANVLTF; CDR3nt: TGTGCCAGCAGCTCCTACACTGGGGCCAACGTCCTGACTTTC; v_gene: TRBV11-2; abundance: NA; d_gene: NA; j_gene: TRBJ2-6
CDR3aa: CASSLLAYGYTF; CDR3nt: TGTGCCAGCAGTTTGCTCGCTTATGGCTACACCTTC; v_gene: TRBV28; abundance: few; d_gene: NA; j_gene: TRBJ1-2
CDR3aa: CASSEAAGRPGSLLALHF; CDR3nt: TGTGCCAGCAGTGAAGCAGCAGGTCGGCCAGGCTCATTGTTAGCCCTCCACTTT; v_gene: TRBV2; abundance: NA; d_gene: NA; j_gene: TRBJ1-6
CDR3aa: CAWRRVAGTTGELFF; CDR3nt: TGTGCCTGGAGGCGAGTAGCGGGGACCACCGGGGAGCTGTTTTTT; v_gene: TRBV30; abundance: NA; d_gene: TRBD2; j_gene: TRBJ2-2
CDR3aa: CASSPAAVPKNIQYF; CDR3nt: TGTGCCAGCAGCCCCGCCGCAGTACCCAAAAACATTCAGTACTTC; v_gene: TRBV7-2; abundance: NA; d_gene: NA; j_gene: TRBJ2-4
CDR3aa: CALSSGSSWPSRFF; CDR3nt: TGTGCCCTTTCTAGCGGGAGCTCTTGGCCATCGAGGTTCTTC; v_gene: TRBV9; abundance: NA; d_gene: TRBD2; j_gene: TRBJ2-1
CDR3aa: CASSPRTGEDEQFF; CDR3nt: TGTGCCAGCAGCCCCCGGACAGGGGAGGATGAGCAGTTCTTC; v_gene: TRBV4-2; abundance: NA; d_gene: TRBD1; j_gene: TRBJ2-1
CDR3aa: CASSLRGHHPNYGYTF; CDR3nt: TGTGCCAGCAGTTTAAGGGGGCATCATCCTAACTATGGCTACACCTTC; v_gene: TRBV6-5; abundance: few; d_gene: TRBD1; j_gene: TRBJ1-2
CDR3aa: CASSRDYRYGYTF; CDR3nt: TGTGCCAGTTCCAGGGACTACCGCTATGGCTACACCTTC; v_gene: TRBV6-1; abundance: NA; d_gene: NA; j_gene: TRBJ1-2
CDR3aa: CASGHPYGYTF; CDR3nt: TGTGCCAGCGGACACCCCTATGGCTACACCTTC; v_gene: TRBV7-9; abundance: few; d_gene: NA; j_gene: TRBJ1-2
CDR3aa: CASSHGQDYEQYF; CDR3nt: TGTGCCAGCAGCCATGGACAGGACTACGAGCAGTACTTC; v_gene: TRBV4-2; abundance: few; d_gene: TRBD1; j_gene: TRBJ2-7
CDR3aa: CASSHVGTSGGEQYF; CDR3nt: TGCGCCAGCAGCCACGTCGGGACTAGCGGGGGGGAGCAGTACTTC; v_gene: TRBV4-1; abundance: few; d_gene: TRBD2; j_gene: TRBJ2-7
CDR3aa: CAWATLSGANVLTF; CDR3nt: TGTGCCTGGGCGACTCTCTCTGGGGCCAACGTCCTGACTTTC; v_gene: TRBV30; abundance: NA; d_gene: NA; j_gene: TRBJ2-6
CDR3aa: CASRAGRSSYNEQFF; CDR3nt: TGTGCCAGCAGGGCGGGGAGGAGCTCCTACAATGAGCAGTTCTTC; v_gene: TRBV6-1; abundance: NA; d_gene: NA; j_gene: TRBJ2-1
CDR3aa: CASSKSRTMTEAFF; CDR3nt: TGTGCCAGCAGTAAATCAAGGACGATGACTGAAGCTTTCTTT; v_gene: TRBV25-1; abundance: NA; d_gene: NA; j_gene: TRBJ1-1
CDR3aa: CASSQPWRGERGTDTQYF; CDR3nt: TGTGCCAGCAGCCAACCATGGAGGGGTGAACGCGGCACAGATACGCAGTATTTT; v_gene: TRBV4-2; abundance: few; d_gene: NA; j_gene: TRBJ2-3
CDR3aa: CASSPAGQGNYNEQFF; CDR3nt: TGTGCCAGCAGCCCTGCGGGACAGGGAAACTACAATGAGCAGTTCTTC; v_gene: TRBV7-3; abundance: few; d_gene: TRBD1; j_gene: TRBJ2-1
CDR3aa: CASSPIPGGSSYEQYF; CDR3nt: TGTGCCAGCTCACCGATTCCAGGGGGTAGCTCCTACGAGCAGTACTTC; v_gene: TRBV18; abundance: few; d_gene: TRBD1; j_gene: TRBJ2-7
CDR3aa: CASNQNSGANVLTF; CDR3nt: TGTGCCAGCAACCAGAACTCTGGGGCCAACGTCCTGACTTTC; v_gene: TRBV7-2; abundance: few; d_gene: NA; j_gene: TRBJ2-6
CDR3aa: CASSELGRNTEAFF; CDR3nt: TGTGCCAGCAGTGAACTGGGGAGGAACACTGAAGCTTTCTTT; v_gene: TRBV2; abundance: NA; d_gene: NA; j_gene: TRBJ1-1
CDR3aa: CASSLYGNANEKLFF; CDR3nt: TGCGCCAGCAGCTTGTACGGGAACGCTAATGAAAAACTGTTTTTT; v_gene: TRBV5-1; abundance: NA; d_gene: NA; j_gene: TRBJ1-4
CDR3aa: CASKSLIYEQYF; CDR3nt: TGTGCCAGCAAGAGCCTGATATACGAGCAGTACTTC; v_gene: TRBV2; abundance: NA; d_gene: NA; j_gene: TRBJ2-7
CDR3aa: CASSATWLPTSGTYNEQFF; CDR3nt: TGTGCCAGCAGCGCAACTTGGCTACCTACTAGCGGAACCTACAATGAGCAGTTCTTC; v_gene: TRBV6-4; abundance: few; d_gene: TRBD2; j_gene: TRBJ2-1
CDR3aa: CSAFSGWEAFF; CDR3nt: TGCAGCGCCTTTAGCGGGTGGGAAGCTTTCTTT; v_gene: TRBV29-1; abundance: few; d_gene: NA; j_gene: TRBJ1-1
CDR3aa: CAWSVRGSSYNSPLHF; CDR3nt: TGTGCCTGGAGTGTGCGGGGAAGCTCCTATAATTCACCCCTCCACTTT; v_gene: TRBV30; abundance: few; d_gene: NA; j_gene: TRBJ1-6
CDR3aa: CASSPIQINYGYTF; CDR3nt: TGTGCCAGCAGTCCCATACAGATTAACTATGGCTACACCTTC; v_gene: TRBV2; abundance: NA; d_gene: NA; j_gene: TRBJ1-2
CDR3aa: CASSLQGEKLFF; CDR3nt: TGTGCCAGCAGCTTACAGGGTGAAAAACTGTTTTTT; v_gene: TRBV2; abundance: few; d_gene: NA; j_gene: TRBJ1-4
CDR3aa: CASSHPSGANVLTF; CDR3nt: TGTGCCAGCAGCCATCCCTCTGGGGCCAACGTCCTGACTTTC; v_gene: TRBV4-2; abundance: NA; d_gene: NA; j_gene: TRBJ2-6
CDR3aa: CASSSTGYGYTF; CDR3nt: TGTGCCAGCAGTTCAACAGGGTATGGCTACACCTTC; v_gene: TRBV2; abundance: few; d_gene: NA; j_gene: TRBJ1-2
CDR3aa: CASSFDRGITEAFF; CDR3nt: TGTGCCAGCAGTTTCGACAGGGGGATCACTGAAGCTTTCTTT; v_gene: TRBV5-4; abundance: NA; d_gene: TRBD1; j_gene: TRBJ1-1
CDR3aa: CASSLEGQPQHF; CDR3nt: TGTGCCAGCAGCTTGGAGGGGCAGCCCCAGCATTTT; v_gene: TRBV5-6; abundance: few; d_gene: NA; j_gene: TRBJ1-5
CDR3aa: CASSTGPGEETQYF; CDR3nt: TGCGCCAGCAGCACCGGACCAGGCGAGGAGACCCAGTACTTC; v_gene: TRBV5-1; abundance: few; d_gene: NA; j_gene: TRBJ2-5
CDR3aa: CASSLGTDYGYTF; CDR3nt: TGCGCCAGCAGCTTGGGCACGGACTATGGCTACACCTTC; v_gene: TRBV5-1; abundance: NA; d_gene: NA; j_gene: TRBJ1-2
CDR3aa: CASRSTVYEQYF; CDR3nt: TGTGCCAGCAGATCGACAGTCTACGAGCAGTACTTC; v_gene: TRBV28; abundance: once; d_gene: NA; j_gene: TRBJ2-7
CDR3aa: CASSLWTGLGNQPQHF; CDR3nt: TGTGCCAGCAGCCTCTGGACGGGGTTAGGCAATCAGCCCCAGCATTTT; v_gene: TRBV7-9; abundance: NA; d_gene: NA; j_gene: TRBJ1-5
CDR3aa: CASKQGLAKNIQYF; CDR3nt: TGTGCCAGCAAACAGGGTTTAGCCAAAAACATTCAGTACTTC; v_gene: TRBV2; abundance: few; d_gene: NA; j_gene: TRBJ2-4
CDR3aa: CASSLGDPSAEQYF; CDR3nt: TGTGCCAGCAGCTTGGGGGACCCATCCGCCGAGCAGTACTTC; v_gene: TRBV7-3; abundance: NA; d_gene: NA; j_gene: TRBJ2-7
CDR3aa: CASSPGQAINEQFF; CDR3nt: TGCGCCAGCAGCCCGGGACAGGCGATCAATGAGCAGTTCTTC; v_gene: TRBV5-1; abundance: NA; d_gene: TRBD1; j_gene: TRBJ2-1
CDR3aa: CSVGRAPQYF; CDR3nt: TGCAGTGTGGGGCGGGCCCCGCAGTATTTT; v_gene: TRBV20-1; abundance: NA; d_gene: NA; j_gene: TRBJ2-3